The T cell receptor beta chain under discussion was sequenced for a study of T cell clones after liver transplantation. Study information: Liver transplant recipients had immunosuppression withdrawal attempted within 2 years.

Some clones are missing from TCRdb's copy, which holds only in-frame ones; the method was immunoSEQ multiplex PCR. The sample shows about 8,900 clones, over 60% of them seen only once. The TCR originated in a human patient who received a liver transplant. The graft donor may account for some of the T cells. Sample: CD8+ T cells from blood, taken at the approximately 15-month timepoint.

The CDR3 region has the DNA TGTGCCAGCAGCGACGACAGATACGAGCAGTACTTC. Its translation: CASSDDRYEQYF. The gene calls are TRBV5-6 and TRBJ2-7, with D maybe TRBD1 (5 bases). The V and J ends lost 4 bases and 4 bases respectively, with 9 bases between them. The CDR3 has 12 amino acids. Germline V CDR1 and CDR2: SGHDT, YYEEEE. Looking up the rest from reference TRBV5-6 and TRBJ2-7 gives the full variable domain: DAGVTQSPTHLIKTRGQQVTLRCSPKSGHDTVSWYQQALGQGPQFIFQYYEEEERQRGNFPDRFSGHQFPNYSSELNVNALLLGDSALYLCASSDDRYEQYFGPGTRLTVT.